This is a list of T cell receptor beta chains from one sample in a study of vaccination and CD4 T cells after COVID-19. These receptors have no known antigen. TCRdb reanalysed the PCR reads using MiXCR and keeps one entry per CDR3 protein. The sample includes 24,000 or so distinct CDR3 sequences, around 54% of them seen just once. The sequencing sample was made of CD4+ T cells from blood, cultured in vitro. These receptors all come from a human donor who had recovered from COVID-19. Both conserved end residues are part of each CDR3. The D gene is left open where the match is weak. Clone size, where shown, is once, few, many, or a class for clones that have expanded.

d_call j_call clone_size v_call cdr3_nt cdr3_aa
NA TRBJ2-7 NA TRBV21-1 TGTGCCAGCAGCAACTCCCGGGGGGGGGCAGACGAGCAGTACTTC CASSNSRGGADEQYF
NA TRBJ1-2 NA TRBV7-2 TGTGCCAGCAGCCCCTCCGGGGCACGTGACTCCTATGGCTACACCTTC CASSPSGARDSYGYTF
NA TRBJ1-1 NA TRBV20-1 TGCAGTGCTAACCGCATCGGGGGCACTGAAGCTTTCTTT CSANRIGGTEAFF
TRBD1 TRBJ1-5 NA TRBV6-1 TGTGCCAGCAGACGACAGGGAATCAATCAGCCCCAGCATTTT CASRRQGINQPQHF
NA TRBJ1-2 once TRBV7-2 TGTGCCAGCAGCTGGCCGGTAGCTACTGTCTACACCTTC CASSWPVATVYTF
TRBD1 TRBJ2-7 once TRBV11-1 TGTGCCAGCAGCTACGACAGGGGCTACGAGCAGTACTTC CASSYDRGYEQYF
NA TRBJ1-6 NA TRBV27 TGTGCCAGCAGGTCATATTCAAGTTCACCCCTCCACTTT CASRSYSSSPLHF
NA TRBJ2-4 NA TRBV11-3 TGTGCCAGCAGCCTAGGGGGGCCTCCCAAAAACATTCAGTACTTC CASSLGGPPKNIQYF
TRBD1 TRBJ1-4 NA TRBV24-1 TGTGCCACCAGCGAAGCAGGGGGATTGGGAAAACTGTTTTTT CATSEAGGLGKLFF
NA TRBJ2-7 NA TRBV12-3/TRBV12-4 TGTGCCAGCAGTTTAGGGGGGTTCGGGCGTTACGAGCAGTACTTC CASSLGGFGRYEQYF
NA TRBJ2-2 NA TRBV7-8 TGTGCCAGCAGCTTACCACAGGGCAGCCCAAACACCGGGGAGCTGTTTTTT CASSLPQGSPNTGELFF
NA TRBJ1-2 NA TRBV20-1 TGCAGTGCGATTCCCAGGGCCCCCTATGGCTACACCTTC CSAIPRAPYGYTF